This TCR beta chain was captured in a study of T cell therapy after organ transplantation. Concerning this clone: Its antigen remains unknown.

Clones were sequenced by immunoSEQ multiplex PCR, and TCRdb holds only the in-frame ones, with some missing. The sample records approximately 52,000 clones, approximately 94% being singletons. Whole-study findings and limits: Post-therapy CD8 clonality change correlated inversely with pretherapy clonality.

This receptor was taken from a human patient who had received a solid organ transplant and had CMV disease. The source material was CD8+ T cells from blood, sampled before autologous CMV-specific T cell therapy.

CDR3 nucleotide sequence: TGTGCCAGCAGTGACTCGACGGATTTTTACAATGAGCAGTTCTTC. It is translated as CASSDSTDFYNEQFF. The rearrangement links TRBV6-4 to TRBJ2-1; D uncertain. The CDR3 runs 15 residues. The germline V gene encodes CDR1 MRHNA and CDR2 SNTAGT. V lost 0 bases, J lost 4 bases, and 10 bases lay in between.